This T cell receptor (beta chain) was documented in a study of vaccination and CD4 T cells after COVID-19. Turning to this clonotype: As yet, its antigen is unknown.

After removal of 3 bases from V and 6 bases from J, the junction contained 12 bases not matched to a gene. CDR3 length: 17 amino acids. Germline V gene data show CDR1 as DFQATT and CDR2 as SNEGSKA (reference sequence). Sequence data for DNA of cultured CD4+ T cells were generated by the Oncomine TCR Beta short-read assay. TCRdb used MiXCR to reprocess the PCR reads, holding one entry per CDR3 protein. The profile shows some 14,000 distinct CDR3 sequences, 29% of them singletons. Treatment specified: roughly 11-day PBMC culture with coronavirus spike peptide pools or control peptides (ViraFEST assay). Nucleocapsid antibody results, negative before and after vaccination, showed that healthy vaccine recipients had not previously had SARS-CoV-2 infection.

Here the sequenced sample was CD4+ T cells from blood, cultured in vitro, taken before SARS-CoV-2 vaccination. The chain couples TRBV20-1 to TRBJ1-4, with 11 bases lining up with TRBD1. The receptor was derived from a human donor who received a COVID-19 vaccine. CDR3 DNA sequence: TGCAGTGCTAGTTGGACAGGGGGCCCATCTATCGATGAAAAACTGTTTTTT. Its protein is CSASWTGGPSIDEKLFF.